Listed here is a single T cell receptor beta chain. Its specificity is unknown. This entry belongs to a study of beta chain features in type 1 diabetes. Every bit of the isolated RNA underwent reverse transcription, so sequencing read expressed TCRB transcripts. Libraries were prepared by immunoSEQ multiplex PCR; TCRdb keeps only in-frame clonotypes and omits some of them. The table has approximately 240,000 clones, 16% seen once; the top ten hold less than 0.09%. Whole-study findings and limits: Across all four CD4+ subsets, people with type 1 diabetes showed modestly shorter TCRB CDR3s.

Sample: naive CD4+ T cells from blood. The sequence was obtained from a man aged 25-40 years with type 1 diabetes.

The CDR3 loop reads CASSTRRQGNYEQYF. DNA for the CDR3: TGTGCCAGCAGTACCCGGAGACAGGGGAACTACGAGCAGTACTTC. The rearrangement links TRBV6-1 to TRBJ2-7; 8 nucleotides agree with TRBD1. J lost 3 bases, V lost 5 bases, and 9 bases had no gene match. The CDR3 extends over 15 amino acids. The germline gives CDR1 MNHNS, CDR2 SASEGT.